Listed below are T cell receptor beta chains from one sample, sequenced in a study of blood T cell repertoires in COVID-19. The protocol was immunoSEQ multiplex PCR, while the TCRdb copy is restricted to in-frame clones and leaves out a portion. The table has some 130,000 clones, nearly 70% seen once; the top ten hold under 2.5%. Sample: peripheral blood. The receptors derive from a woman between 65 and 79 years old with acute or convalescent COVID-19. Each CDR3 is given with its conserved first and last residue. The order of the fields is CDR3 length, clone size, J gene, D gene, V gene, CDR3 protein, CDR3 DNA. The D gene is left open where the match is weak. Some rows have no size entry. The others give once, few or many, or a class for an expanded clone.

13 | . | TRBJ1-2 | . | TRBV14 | CASSQVFNYGYTF | TGTGCCAGCAGCCAAGTATTTAACTATGGCTACACCTTC
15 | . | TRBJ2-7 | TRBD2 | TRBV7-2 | CASSLLAGGLGEQYF | TGTGCCAGCAGCTTACTAGCGGGGGGCCTCGGCGAGCAGTACTTC
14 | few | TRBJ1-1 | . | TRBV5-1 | CASSLGGMGTEAFF | TGCGCCAGCAGCTTGGGAGGGATGGGCACTGAAGCTTTCTTT
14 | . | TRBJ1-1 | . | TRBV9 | CASSPRSEGTEAFF | TGTGCCAGCAGCCCCCGGAGTGAAGGCACTGAAGCTTTCTTT
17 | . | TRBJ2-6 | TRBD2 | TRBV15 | CATSRDKPGGPANVLTF | TGTGCCACCAGCAGAGATAAACCGGGAGGGCCGGCCAACGTCCTGACTTTC
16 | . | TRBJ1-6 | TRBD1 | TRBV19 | CASSTRDRGPNSPLHF | TGTGCCAGTAGTACGCGGGACAGGGGGCCGAATTCACCCCTCCACTTT
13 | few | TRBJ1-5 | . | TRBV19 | CASSIQSNQPQHF | TGTGCCAGTAGTATACAGAGCAATCAGCCCCAGCATTTT
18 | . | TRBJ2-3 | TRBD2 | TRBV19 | CASSIVGFGREVGDTQYF | TGTGCCAGTAGTATAGTCGGTTTTGGGCGGGAGGTTGGAGATACGCAGTATTTT
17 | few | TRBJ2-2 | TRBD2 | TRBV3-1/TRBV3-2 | CASSRTSGGAGTGELFF | TGTGCCAGCAGCCGGACTAGCGGGGGGGCCGGGACCGGGGAGCTGTTTTTT
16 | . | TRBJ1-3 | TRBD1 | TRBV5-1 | CASSLGSRQGGNTIYF | TGCGCCAGCAGCTTGGGCTCTAGACAGGGCGGAAACACCATATATTTT
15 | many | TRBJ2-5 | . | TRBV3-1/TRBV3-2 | CASSPLLAGSETQYF | TGTGCCAGCAGCCCCCTCCTGGCGGGATCGGAGACCCAGTACTTC
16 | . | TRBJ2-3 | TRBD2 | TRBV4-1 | CASSQGLAGREDTQYF | TGCGCCAGCAGCCAAGGACTAGCGGGGAGGGAAGATACGCAGTATTTT